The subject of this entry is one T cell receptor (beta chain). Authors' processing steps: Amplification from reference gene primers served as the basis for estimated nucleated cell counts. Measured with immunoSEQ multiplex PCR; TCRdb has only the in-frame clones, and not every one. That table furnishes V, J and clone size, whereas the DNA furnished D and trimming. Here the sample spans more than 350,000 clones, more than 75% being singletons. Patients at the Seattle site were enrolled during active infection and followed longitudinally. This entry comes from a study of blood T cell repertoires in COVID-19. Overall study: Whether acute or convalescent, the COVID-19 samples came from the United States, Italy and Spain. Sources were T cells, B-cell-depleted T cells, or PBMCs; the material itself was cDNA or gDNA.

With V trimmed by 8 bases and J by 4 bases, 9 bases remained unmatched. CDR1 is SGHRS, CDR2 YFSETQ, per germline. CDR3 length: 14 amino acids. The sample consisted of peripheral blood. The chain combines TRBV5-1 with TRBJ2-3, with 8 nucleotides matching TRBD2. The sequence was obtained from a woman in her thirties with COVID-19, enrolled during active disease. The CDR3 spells CASRLAGESDTQYF. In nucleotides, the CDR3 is TGCGCCAGTAGGCTAGCGGGCGAATCAGATACGCAGTATTTT. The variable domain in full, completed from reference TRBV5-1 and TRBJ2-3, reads KAGVTQTPRYLIKTRGQQVTLSCSPISGHRSVSWYQQTPGQGLQFLFEYFSETQRNKGNFPGRFSGRQFSNSRSEMNVSTLELGDSALYLCASRLAGESDTQYFGPGTRLTVL.